This T cell receptor beta chain was sequenced in a study of blood T cells in healthy people across ages (dated by TCRdb to about 2015). Regarding the study in general: Template switching captured roughly one uniquely barcoded TCR beta cDNA molecule per two T cells in model experiments. Using the same blood draw, the study looked at two additional independent replicas of 1 million unique cDNA reads for two donors, one aged 18 to 30 and the other aged 80 or older. Four age groups were formed from the donors: young (average about 16 years), middle-aged (just under 40), aged (roughly 56) and long-lived (approximately 78). To track age-related changes in TCR beta repertoire diversity, the study relied on deep sequencing normalized with unique cDNA molecular identifiers. Donors of different ages were randomly distributed across sequencing lanes to avoid experimental bias.

The library came from 5' RACE. A second PCR of about 7 to 12 cycles was run with a J-beta primer mix and a sample-barcoded 5' primer. A template-switch 5' adaptor carrying 12 random nucleotides introduced a unique molecular identifier onto each TCR beta cDNA molecule. Each sample yielded at least 3 million CDR3-containing paired-end reads. First-strand cDNA was synthesized from all RNA with the Mint cDNA synthesis kit, primed by a TRBC-specific oligonucleotide. All cDNA was treated with uracil-DNA glycosylase and then went through a first 18-cycle PCR with the universal primers M1SS and BC2_uni_R. As for the authors' bioinformatics: For normalization, 1 million high-quality reads were randomly selected from each sample, with every read carrying a distinct molecular identifier. Instead of being binned into consensus sequences, reads with shared molecular identifiers were discarded. MiTCR, run with a Q25 quality threshold and the strictest error-elimination algorithm, handled CDR3 identification, clonotype clustering and error correction. A nonparametric unseen species model with Euler transformation was used to estimate a lower bound on total TCR beta diversity. TCRdb redid the processing of the public reads, applying fastp at Q25 and MiXCR, and retained in-frame beta chains. Entries that share a CDR3 protein sequence are merged under the most common genes and DNA. In this record, the V and J calls reflect TCRdb's handling and not the investigators' own analysis. A total of some 1,800,000 distinct CDR3 sequences appear in this sample, approximately 40% of them only once. 23% of the sample lies in the top ten.

The paper's findings and limits, for the study overall: The CMV infection status of donors was not known, potentially confounding age-related changes in expanded clonotypes. Because profiling used bulk unsorted PBMCs, naive and antigen-experienced compartments could not be compared conclusively. The percentage of naive T cells measured by flow cytometry correlated strongly with observed TCR beta diversity. The long-lived group showed more naive CD4+ T cells, fewer expanded clones and increased TCR diversity than the aged group, suggesting age selection. Estimates of total diversity from one million sequenced T cells were regarded as lower bounds and underestimates. As age increased, observed TCR beta diversity per million T cells dropped in a roughly linear way, and a significant reduction was already evident by age 40.

Donors were about 36 systemically healthy Caucasian individuals from Russia aged roughly 6 to 100 years. Approximately 10 milliliters of peripheral blood were collected from each donor into EDTA-treated Vacutainer tubes. Ficoll-Paque density-gradient centrifugation was used to isolate PBMCs, with at least 6 million obtained per sample. Total RNA was extracted from PBMCs with Trizol reagent, with at least 5.5 micrograms obtained per sample. Naive CD45RAhigh/CD27high T cell percentages were measured by flow cytometry on a PBMC aliquot from every donor. On this clonotype itself: Its antigen has not been determined. Qualities for individual bases were not recorded, and no much larger clone is one base off.

V is clipped by 5 bases and J by 7 bases, and the sequence between their germline boundaries is 14 bases long. The CDR3, from cysteine to phenylalanine, totals 13 residues. Only the CDR3 portion is preserved as DNA: 39 bases, with reading frame beginning at the first base. From the germline V gene, CDR1 is SGHTA and CDR2 is FQGNSA. The V gene is TRBV7-2 and the J gene is TRBJ1-2; the D gene cannot be named for sure. This TCR came from a human donor in good health. Source material: blood. The CDR3 here reads CASSAGHSPGYTF. The bases read TGTGCCAGCAGCGCCGGGCATTCCCCTGGCTACACCTTC. With the portions outside the CDR3 filled from the reference TRBV7-2 and TRBJ1-2 genes, the complete variable region becomes GAGVSQSPSNKVTEKGKDVELRCDPISGHTALYWYRQSLGQGLEFLIYFQGNSAPDKSGLPSDRFSAERTGGSVSTLTIQRTQQEDSAVYLCASSAGHSPGYTFGSGTRLTVV.